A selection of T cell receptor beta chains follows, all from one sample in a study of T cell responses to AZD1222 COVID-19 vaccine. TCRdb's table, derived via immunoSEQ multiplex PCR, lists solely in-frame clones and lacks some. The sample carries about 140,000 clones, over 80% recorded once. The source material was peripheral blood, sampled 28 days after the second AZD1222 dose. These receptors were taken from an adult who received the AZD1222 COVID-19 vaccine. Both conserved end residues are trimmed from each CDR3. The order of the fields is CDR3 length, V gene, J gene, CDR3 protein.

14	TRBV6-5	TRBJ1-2	ASSYEAGETNYGYT
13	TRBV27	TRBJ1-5	ASSWAGGAGQPQH
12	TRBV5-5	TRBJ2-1	ASSLGLAVGEQF
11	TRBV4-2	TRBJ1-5	ASSQDHFHGQH
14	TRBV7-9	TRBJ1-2	ASSLLVTGGTSGYT
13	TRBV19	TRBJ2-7	ASSIAKGSSYEQY
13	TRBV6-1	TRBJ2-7	ASSEAPGQPYEQY
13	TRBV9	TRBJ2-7	ASSPVGTAAYEQY
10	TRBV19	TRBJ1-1	ASSIGNTEAF
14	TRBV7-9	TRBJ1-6	ASSPSPRQYNSPLH
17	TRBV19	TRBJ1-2	ASSSLIRDRGQINYGYT
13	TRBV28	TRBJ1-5	ASSPGGQSNQPQH
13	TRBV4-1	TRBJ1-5	ASSQAGNSNQPQH
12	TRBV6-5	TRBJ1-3	ASSKRTAGNTIY
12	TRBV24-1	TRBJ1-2	ATSDGGINYGYT
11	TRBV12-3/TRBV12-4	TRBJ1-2	ASRPTANYGYT
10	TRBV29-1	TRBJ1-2	SVEGRDYGYT
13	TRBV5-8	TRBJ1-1	ASSRSFGVSTEAF
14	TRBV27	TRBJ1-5	ASSLSRSSGNQPQH
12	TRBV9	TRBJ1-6	ASSAVGSNSPLH
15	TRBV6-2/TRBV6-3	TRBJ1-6	ASSYSETSLYNSPLH
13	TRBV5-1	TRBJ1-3	ASSLGQISGNTIY
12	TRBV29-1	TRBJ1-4	SAGGGGSNEKLF
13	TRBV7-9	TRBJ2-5	ASSLDGTGKETQY
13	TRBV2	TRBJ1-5	ASSVEGHSNQPQH
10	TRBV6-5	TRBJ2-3	ASKGDTDTQY
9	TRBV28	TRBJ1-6	ASTDNSPLH
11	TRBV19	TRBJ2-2	ASRPGRTGELF
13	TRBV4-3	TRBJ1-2	ASSQVSGAMGGYT
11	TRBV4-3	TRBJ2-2	ASSQGNTGELF
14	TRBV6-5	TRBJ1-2	ASSYSMLGRGYGYT
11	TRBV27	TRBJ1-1	ASSLSTGTEAF
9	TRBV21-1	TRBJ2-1	ASSRENEQF
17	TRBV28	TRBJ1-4	ASSFPVTGISATNEKLF
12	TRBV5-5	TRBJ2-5	ASTDRAYQETQY
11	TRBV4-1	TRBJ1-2	ASSPKEGYGYT
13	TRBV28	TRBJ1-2	ATRDREVNNYGYT